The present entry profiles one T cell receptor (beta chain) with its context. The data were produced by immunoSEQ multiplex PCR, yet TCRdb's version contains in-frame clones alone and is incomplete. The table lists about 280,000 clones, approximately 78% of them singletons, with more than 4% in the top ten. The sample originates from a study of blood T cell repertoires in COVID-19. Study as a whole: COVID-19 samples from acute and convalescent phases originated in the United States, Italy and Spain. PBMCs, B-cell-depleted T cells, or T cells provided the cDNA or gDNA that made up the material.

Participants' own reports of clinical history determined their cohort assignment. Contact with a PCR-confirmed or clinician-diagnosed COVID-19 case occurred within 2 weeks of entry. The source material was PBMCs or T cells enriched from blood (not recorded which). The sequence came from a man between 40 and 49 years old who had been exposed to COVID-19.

CDR3 DNA sequence: TGTGCCACAAACGGGGGCTATGGACAGGGTTTGAACACTGAAGCTTTCTTT. This translates into CATNGGYGQGLNTEAFF. V gene TRBV2 combines with J gene TRBJ1-1, with 8 nucleotides matching TRBD1. This CDR3 region has 17 residues. J lost 0 bases, V lost 10 bases, and 16 bases had no gene match. CDR1 is SNHLY, CDR2 FYNNEI, per germline.